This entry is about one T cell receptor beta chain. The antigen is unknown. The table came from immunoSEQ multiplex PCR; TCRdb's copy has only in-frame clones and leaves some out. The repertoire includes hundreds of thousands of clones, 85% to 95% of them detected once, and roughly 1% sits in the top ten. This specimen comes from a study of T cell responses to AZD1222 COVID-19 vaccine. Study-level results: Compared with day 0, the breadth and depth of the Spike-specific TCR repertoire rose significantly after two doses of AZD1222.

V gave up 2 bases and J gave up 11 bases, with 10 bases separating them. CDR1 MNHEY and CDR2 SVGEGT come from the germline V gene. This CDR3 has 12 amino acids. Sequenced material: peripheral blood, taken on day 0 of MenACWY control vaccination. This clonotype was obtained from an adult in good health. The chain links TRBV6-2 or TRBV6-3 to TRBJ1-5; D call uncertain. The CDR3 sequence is CASSYGERAQHF. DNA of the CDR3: TGTGCCAGCAGTTACGGGGAGCGGGCCCAGCATTTT.